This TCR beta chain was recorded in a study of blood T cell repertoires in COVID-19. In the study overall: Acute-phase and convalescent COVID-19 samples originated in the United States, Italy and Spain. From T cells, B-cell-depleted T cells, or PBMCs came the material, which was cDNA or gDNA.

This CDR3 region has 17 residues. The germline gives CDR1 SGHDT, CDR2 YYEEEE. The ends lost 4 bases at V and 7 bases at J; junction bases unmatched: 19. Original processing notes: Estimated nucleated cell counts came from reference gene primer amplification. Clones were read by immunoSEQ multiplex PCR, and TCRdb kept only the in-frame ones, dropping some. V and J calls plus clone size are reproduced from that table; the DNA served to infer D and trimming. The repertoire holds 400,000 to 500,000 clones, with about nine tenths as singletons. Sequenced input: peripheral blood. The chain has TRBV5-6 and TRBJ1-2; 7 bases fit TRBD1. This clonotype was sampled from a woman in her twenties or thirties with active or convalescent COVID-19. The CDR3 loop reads CASSLGTVNPPVGGYTF. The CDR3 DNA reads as TGTGCCAGCAGCCTAGGGACAGTCAACCCACCTGTAGGTGGCTACACCTTC.